These 19 T cell receptor beta chains were sequenced from one sample in a study of blood T cell repertoires in COVID-19. Generated by immunoSEQ multiplex PCR, the TCRdb table keeps only in-frame clones and is missing some. This sample has hundreds of thousands of clones, with 85% found just once. Sequencing input: peripheral blood. The receptors derive from a human donor in a cohort sampled during active COVID-19.

The chain has TRBV5-5 and TRBJ2-1, with 8 nucleotides matching TRBD2. Germline-derived CDR1 and CDR2 are SGHKS and YYEKEE (reference sequence). The CDR3 totals 15 residues. After removal of 0 bases from V and 6 bases from J, the junction contained 5 bases not matched to a gene. CDR3 region: CASSLGLARLNEQFF. Written as DNA, the CDR3 is TGTGCCAGCAGCTTGGGACTAGCGCGCCTCAATGAGCAGTTCTTC.

V usage is TRBV30 and J usage is TRBJ1-5; D remains ambiguous. CDR3 size: 13 residues. V was trimmed by 5 bases and J by 0 bases, leaving 8 bases between them. Germline loops: CDR1 GTSNPN, CDR2 SVGIG (reference sequence). The CDR3 sequence is CAWSQDSNQPQHF. The CDR3 nucleotides are TGTGCCTGGTCCCAGGATAGCAATCAGCCCCAGCATTTT. The full variable domain, completed using reference TRBV30 and TRBJ1-5, is SQTIHQWPATLVQPVGSPLSLECTVEGTSNPNLYWYRQAAGRGLQLLFYSVGIGQISSEVPQNLSASRPQDRQFILSSKKLLLSDSGFYLCAWSQDSNQPQHFGDGTRLSIL.

V usage is TRBV21-1 and J usage is TRBJ2-1; the D call of TRBD2 is as the table states it, not checked on the DNA. TRBV21-1 corresponds to a pseudogene. This CDR3 comprises 9 residues. The CDR3 reads CASRRKQFF. Here the CDR3 DNA reads TGTGCCAGCCGGAGGAAGCAGTTCTTC.

J is TRBJ2-5 and V is TRBV5-1; 10 nucleotides line up with TRBD1. The CDR3 loop spans 15 amino acids. The V segment lost 4 bases and the J segment 1 base; nucleotides outside the gene matches: 4. Germline CDR1 reads SGHRS; CDR2 reads YFSETQ. In nucleotides, the CDR3 is TGCGCCAGCAGCGTAAGGGACAGGGGCCAAGAGACCCAGTACTTC. Translating gives CASSVRDRGQETQYF.

The gene calls are TRBV7-9 and TRBJ1-4; D not certain. The CDR3 has 13 residues. V was clipped by 3 bases and J by 7 bases, with 9 bases between them. Germline assignment: CDR1 SEHNR and CDR2 FQNEAQ (reference sequence). The CDR3 DNA sequence: TGTGCCAGCAGCTTGGAGTTTACTGAAAAACTGTTTTTT. Translated: CASSLEFTEKLFF.

This chain connects TRBV7-3 to TRBJ2-2; no reliable D call. The CDR3 length is 17 residues. Trimming removed 5 bases from V and 3 bases from J, with 19 bases in between. CDR1 and CDR2 (germline): SGHTA, FQGTGA. CDR3 DNA: TGTGCCAGCAGCCTCCAGCCAGGAAGTACCGACACCGGGGAGCTGTTTTTT. Translated: CASSLQPGSTDTGELFF.

For this clone: One end of the junction is discordant with germline, which a read error may explain. CDR3 residues: CASSYGDRFLF. CDR3 nucleotides: TGTGCCAGCAGTTATGGGGACAGGTTTCTCTTC. The chain is built from TRBV6-6 and TRBJ1-2, with TRBD1 matching over 8 bases. Germline CDR1 and CDR2: MNHNY and SVGAGI (reference sequence). This CDR3 comprises 11 residues.

The chain combines TRBV9 with TRBJ2-1; 8 bases are shared with TRBD2. The CDR3 consists of 17 residues. J was trimmed by 4 bases and V by 1 base; bases with no gene match: 10. Germline V gives CDR1 SGDLS, CDR2 YYNGEE. The CDR3: CASSVTAGGTKYNEQFF. In nucleotides, the CDR3 is TGTGCCAGCAGCGTAACCGCGGGAGGCACGAAATACAATGAGCAGTTCTTC.

This chain uses TRBV18 with TRBJ2-3, with 10 bases identical to TRBD2. The CDR3 runs 17 residues. The germline V gene has CDR1 KGHSH and CDR2 LQKENI. Trimming cost V 3 bases and J 2 bases; bases outside gene matches: 8. CDR3 DNA sequence: TGTGCCAGCTCACCGAGGGGACTAGCGCGAAACACAGATACGCAGTATTTT. Encoded protein: CASSPRGLARNTDTQYF.

This clone came up a few times. The rearrangement uses TRBV29-1 and TRBJ2-5, with 10 bases aligning to TRBD1. CDR1 SQVTM and CDR2 ANQGSEA come from the germline V gene. This CDR3 is built from 13 residues. After removal of 5 bases from V and 4 bases from J, the junction contained 4 bases not matched to a gene. For the CDR3, the DNA is TGCAGCGTTCGACAGGGGGCGGGAGAGACCCAGTACTTC. Its protein is CSVRQGAGETQYF.

This chain connects TRBV4-1 to TRBJ2-3; possibly TRBD1 for D (6 bases). V was clipped by 0 bases and J by 3 bases, with 13 bases between them. This CDR3 spans 16 amino acids. Per the germline V gene, CDR1 is MGHRA and CDR2 is YSYEKL. This CDR3 is CASSQDDRPGTDTQYF. The CDR3 DNA sequence: TGCGCCAGCAGCCAAGACGACAGGCCAGGGACAGATACGCAGTATTTT.

About this clone: The DNA is omitted, as the CDR3 cannot be located on it reliably, and the CDR3 follows TCRdb's listing. V is TRBV7-9 and J is TRBJ2-1; the table's D call, TRBD1, has no DNA check behind it. The CDR3 is 12 residues long, ends included. Germline lookup yields CDR1 SEHNR and CDR2 FQNEAQ (reference sequence). CDR3 residues: CASSFGGGSLFF.

The V and J genes are TRBV5-1 and TRBJ2-7; 12 bases map to TRBD2. The V and J ends lost 4 bases and 3 bases, in that order; junction bases with no gene match: 8. Germline CDR1 reads SGHRS; CDR2 reads YFSETQ. The CDR3 spans 16 residues. The CDR3 bases are TGCGCCAGCAGCCCGGTAACTAGCGGGAGGCACTACGAGCAGTACTTC. It yields the protein CASSPVTSGRHYEQYF.

This clone was recorded only once. The V and J genes are TRBV5-6 and TRBJ2-7; D not resolved. V dropped 4 bases and J dropped 3 bases, with 8 bases sitting between them. Germline V CDR1 and CDR2: SGHDT, YYEEEE. The CDR3 sequence is 12 residues long. The CDR3 DNA reads TGTGCCAGCAGCCCCGTCGGCTACGAGCAGTACTTC. The encoded protein is CASSPVGYEQYF.

This rearrangement joins TRBV9 to TRBJ2-7, with TRBD2 as a possible D gene (6 bases). This CDR3 contains 14 residues. Trimming cost V 0 bases and J 5 bases, with 12 bases left between them. Germline CDR1 and CDR2: SGDLS and YYNGEE. The CDR3 loop is CASSVGGESNEQYF. CDR3 DNA: TGTGCCAGCAGCGTAGGGGGGGAATCGAACGAGCAGTACTTC.

The chain employs TRBV19 and TRBJ2-2; 7 positions match TRBD1. CDR3 length: 16 amino acids. Germline assignment: CDR1 LNHDA and CDR2 SQIVND (reference sequence). The J segment lost 2 bases and the V segment lost 8 bases, leaving 11 bases of the junction unmatched. The CDR3 sequence is CASGSRDSRNTGELFF. The CDR3 region has the DNA TGTGCCAGTGGTTCAAGGGACAGCCGAAACACCGGGGAGCTGTTTTTT.

CDR3 amino acids: CASSFQRGSTGELFF. For the CDR3, the DNA is TGTGCCAGCAGTTTTCAGCGGGGTTCCACCGGGGAGCTGTTTTTT. The V and J genes are TRBV27 and TRBJ2-2, with 7 bases aligning to TRBD2. CDR3 length: 15 amino acids. V lost 3 bases and J lost 4; bases outside the gene matches: 5. Per germline, CDR1 MNHEY and CDR2 SMNVEV (reference sequence).

This sequence joins TRBV27 and TRBJ2-7; 10 bases agree with TRBD2. In germline, CDR1 is MNHEY, CDR2 SMNVEV (reference sequence). The ends lost 0 bases at V and 3 bases at J; junction bases unmatched: 2. This CDR3 has 15 residues. The DNA for the CDR3 is TGTGCCAGCAGTTTATCGGCTAGCGGGAGCTACGAGCAGTACTTC. Protein sequence: CASSLSASGSYEQYF.

The chain uses TRBV12-3 or TRBV12-4 and TRBJ2-3; D unclear. V lost 1 base, J lost 2 bases, and 4 bases lay in between. This CDR3 has 13 residues. This chain's CDR3 is CASSLDFTDTQYF. Written as DNA, the CDR3 is TGTGCCAGCAGTTTAGACTTCACAGATACGCAGTATTTT.